This T cell receptor beta chain emerged from a study of persistence of HIV-infected CD4 T cells. Study-level points and caveats: CMV- and Gag-responding cells had lower TCRbeta richness than CD3/CD28-responding cells. Antigen-responding cells were enriched for degenerate expanded CDR3beta sequences.

Of note for this clone: The antigen is undetermined.

This was the immunoSEQ version 4 assay in survey mode. Data came from immunoSEQ multiplex PCR; TCRdb stores just in-frame clones and leaves some out. The data hold tens of thousands of clones, with roughly 71% observed a single time. The CDR3 sequence is 13 residues long. The germline CDR1 and CDR2 sequences are SQVTM and ANQGSEA. Trimming took off 4 bases at V and 7 bases at J, with 17 bases between the two ends. Cells were stimulated with overlapping HIV-1 Gag 15-mer peptides. Sorting selected CD4+ T cells upregulating both CD40 ligand and CD69. CD4+ T cell counts exceeded 400 cells/uL; CMV serology was positive.

The source is an adult man with HIV who was CMV-seropositive. The V and J genes are TRBV29-1 and TRBJ2-7, with D possibly TRBD1 on 5 matching bases. The sample consisted of CD4+ T cells sorted from PBMCs after roughly 18-hour stimulation, taken from a patient who received antiretroviral therapy. The CDR3 region has the DNA TGCAGCGTTGGACAGCTGGGGTCTTCGGAGCAGTACTTC. Its protein is CSVGQLGSSEQYF.